Described below is a single T cell receptor (beta chain) sequence and its context. The V gene's germline CDR1 is ENHRY and CDR2 SYGVKD. CDR3 size: 17 residues. The V segment lost 8 bases and the J segment 0 bases; nucleotides outside the gene matches: 13. The sample comes from a study of OX40 agonist ivuxolimab in advanced cancers. Across the whole study: Partial responses were recorded for three patients, including one with hepatocellular carcinoma and two with cutaneous melanoma.

Only in-frame clones appear in the TCRdb table, and some are missing; sequencing was by immunoSEQ multiplex PCR. The sample includes some 77,000 clones, 80% to 90% of them seen just once. This receptor was obtained from an adult with an advanced solid tumor such as melanoma, head and neck, liver or kidney cancer. The sequencing used CD4+ or CD8+ T cells sorted from blood, collected in a trial of the OX40 agonist ivuxolimab. This chain connects TRBV10-3 to TRBJ2-4; 7 bases map to TRBD1. The CDR3 reads CAISHGWAGGAKNIQYF. The DNA for the CDR3 is TGTGCCATCTCCCACGGTTGGGCAGGGGGAGCCAAAAACATTCAGTACTTC.